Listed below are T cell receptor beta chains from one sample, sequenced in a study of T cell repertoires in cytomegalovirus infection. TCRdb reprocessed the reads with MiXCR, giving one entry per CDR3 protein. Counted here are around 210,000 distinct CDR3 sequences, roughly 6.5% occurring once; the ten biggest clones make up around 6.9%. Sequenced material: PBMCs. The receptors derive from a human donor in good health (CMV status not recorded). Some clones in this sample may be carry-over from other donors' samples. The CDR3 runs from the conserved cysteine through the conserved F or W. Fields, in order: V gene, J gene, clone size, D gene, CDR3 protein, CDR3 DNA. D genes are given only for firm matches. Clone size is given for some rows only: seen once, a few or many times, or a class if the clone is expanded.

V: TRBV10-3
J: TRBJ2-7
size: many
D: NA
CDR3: CAISGAGTYHRQRYF
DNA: TGTGCCATCAGTGGGGCGGGGACTTACCACCGTCAGCGGTACTTC

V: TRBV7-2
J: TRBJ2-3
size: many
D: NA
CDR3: CASSRLTITDTQYF
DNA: TGTGCCAGCAGCCGACTGACTATCACAGATACGCAGTATTTT

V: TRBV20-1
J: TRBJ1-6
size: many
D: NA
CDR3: CSVLRENSPLHF
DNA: TGCAGTGTCCTTAGAGAAAATTCACCCCTCCACTTT

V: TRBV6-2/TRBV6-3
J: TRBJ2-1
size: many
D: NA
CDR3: CASSYSGQLYNEQFF
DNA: TGTGCCAGCAGTTACTCGGGACAACTTTACAATGAGCAGTTCTTC

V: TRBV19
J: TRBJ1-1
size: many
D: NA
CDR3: CASKVGTVNTEAFF
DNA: TGTGCCAGTAAAGTGGGGACGGTGAACACTGAAGCTTTCTTT

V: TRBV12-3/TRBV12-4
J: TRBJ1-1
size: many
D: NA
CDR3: CASSFSGQNTEAFF
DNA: TGTGCCAGCAGTTTCTCAGGACAGAACACTGAAGCTTTCTTT

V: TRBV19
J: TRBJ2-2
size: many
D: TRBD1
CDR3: CASTKGQAGTGELFF
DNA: TGTGCCAGTACCAAAGGACAGGCGGGCACCGGGGAGCTGTTTTTT

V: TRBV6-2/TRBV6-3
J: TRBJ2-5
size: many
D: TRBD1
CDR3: CASSSHRDRFQETQYF
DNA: TGTGCCAGCAGTAGCCACCGGGACAGGTTCCAAGAGACCCAGTACTTC

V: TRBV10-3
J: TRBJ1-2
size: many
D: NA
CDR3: CAISELQGSLDGYTF
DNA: TGTGCCATCAGTGAGCTCCAGGGGTCTTTAGATGGCTACACCTTC

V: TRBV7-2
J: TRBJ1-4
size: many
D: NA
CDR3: CASSLIAGTDEKLFF
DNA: TGTGCCAGCAGCTTAATCGCCGGGACGGATGAAAAACTGTTTTTT

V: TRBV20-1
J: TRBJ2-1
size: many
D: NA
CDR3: CSARHSYRGGNEQFF
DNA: TGCAGTGCTAGACATTCGTACCGAGGGGGGAATGAGCAGTTCTTC

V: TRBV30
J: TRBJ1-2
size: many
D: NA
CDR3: CAWMSGDRGFSDGYTF
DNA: TGTGCCTGGATGTCAGGGGATCGAGGCTTTTCGGATGGCTACACCTTC

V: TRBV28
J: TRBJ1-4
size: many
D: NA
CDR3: CASRGSKGKLFF
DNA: TGTGCCAGCAGGGGCAGCAAAGGAAAACTGTTTTTT

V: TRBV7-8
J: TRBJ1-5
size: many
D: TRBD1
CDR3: CASSSTGHQPQHF
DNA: TGTGCCAGCAGCTCGACAGGGCATCAGCCCCAGCATTTT

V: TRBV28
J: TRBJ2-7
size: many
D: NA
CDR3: CASSSQEPGSIYEQYF
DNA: TGTGCCAGCAGTTCACAGGAGCCGGGGTCAATCTACGAGCAGTACTTC

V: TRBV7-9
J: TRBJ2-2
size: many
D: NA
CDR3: CASSPKRGSANTGELFF
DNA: TGTGCCAGCAGCCCTAAACGGGGGAGCGCGAACACCGGGGAGCTGTTTTTT

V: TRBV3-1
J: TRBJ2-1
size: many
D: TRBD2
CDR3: CASSHSGTSGEQFF
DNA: TGTGCCAGCAGCCACTCCGGGACTAGCGGGGAGCAGTTCTTC

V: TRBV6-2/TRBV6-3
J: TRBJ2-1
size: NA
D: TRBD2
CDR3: CASSYILAGGSSGRNEQFF
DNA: TGTGCCAGCAGTTACATACTAGCGGGGGGATCGTCGGGTCGCAATGAGCAGTTCTTC

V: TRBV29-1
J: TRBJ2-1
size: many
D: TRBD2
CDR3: CSVDLSGGPSNEQFF
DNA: TGCAGCGTTGACCTTAGCGGGGGGCCATCCAATGAGCAGTTCTTC

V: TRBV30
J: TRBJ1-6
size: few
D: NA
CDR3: CAWSVVDFSYNSPLHF
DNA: TGTGCCTGGAGTGTAGTGGACTTCTCCTATAATTCACCCCTCCACTTT

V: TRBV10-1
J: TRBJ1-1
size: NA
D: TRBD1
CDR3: CASSRTGGYTEAFF
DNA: TGCGCCAGCAGCCGGACAGGGGGGTACACTGAAGCTTTCTTT

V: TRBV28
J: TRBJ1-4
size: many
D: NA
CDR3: CASSSLGDEKLFF
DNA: TGTGCCAGCAGTTCCCTGGGGGATGAAAAACTGTTTTTT

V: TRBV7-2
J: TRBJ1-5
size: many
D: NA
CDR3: CASSLQPQGSQPQHF
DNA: TGTGCCAGCAGCCTACAGCCGCAAGGGAGTCAGCCCCAGCATTTT

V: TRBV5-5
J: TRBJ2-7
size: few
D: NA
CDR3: CASSTIQGGRNYEQYF
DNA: TGTGCCAGCAGCACCATCCAGGGGGGCAGGAACTACGAGCAGTACTTC

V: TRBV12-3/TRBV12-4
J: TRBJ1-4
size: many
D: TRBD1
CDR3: CASSLRDRGLLFF
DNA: TGTGCCAGCAGTCTCCGGGACAGGGGGCTACTGTTTTTT

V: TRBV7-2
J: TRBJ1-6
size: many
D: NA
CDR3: CASRLAADSPLHF
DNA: TGTGCCAGCAGGCTAGCGGCGGATTCACCCCTCCACTTT

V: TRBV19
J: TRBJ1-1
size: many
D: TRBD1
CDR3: CASTRQGRGNTEAFF
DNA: TGTGCCAGTACCCGACAGGGTAGGGGTAACACTGAAGCTTTCTTT

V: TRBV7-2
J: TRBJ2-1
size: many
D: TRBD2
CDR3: CASSLGLGLNEQFF
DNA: TGTGCCAGCAGCTTGGGACTAGGCTTGAACGAGCAGTTCTTC

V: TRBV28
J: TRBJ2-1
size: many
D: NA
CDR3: CASSLSQKSKQFF
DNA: TGTGCCAGCAGTTTAAGCCAGAAATCCAAGCAGTTCTTC

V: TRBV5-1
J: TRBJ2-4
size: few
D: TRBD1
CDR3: CASSSTGGQGRDIQYF
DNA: TGCGCCAGCAGCTCCACAGGGGGACAGGGTAGAGACATTCAGTACTTC

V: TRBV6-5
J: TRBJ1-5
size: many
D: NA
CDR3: CASRYRNNQPQHF
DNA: TGTGCCAGCAGATACCGGAACAATCAGCCCCAGCATTTT